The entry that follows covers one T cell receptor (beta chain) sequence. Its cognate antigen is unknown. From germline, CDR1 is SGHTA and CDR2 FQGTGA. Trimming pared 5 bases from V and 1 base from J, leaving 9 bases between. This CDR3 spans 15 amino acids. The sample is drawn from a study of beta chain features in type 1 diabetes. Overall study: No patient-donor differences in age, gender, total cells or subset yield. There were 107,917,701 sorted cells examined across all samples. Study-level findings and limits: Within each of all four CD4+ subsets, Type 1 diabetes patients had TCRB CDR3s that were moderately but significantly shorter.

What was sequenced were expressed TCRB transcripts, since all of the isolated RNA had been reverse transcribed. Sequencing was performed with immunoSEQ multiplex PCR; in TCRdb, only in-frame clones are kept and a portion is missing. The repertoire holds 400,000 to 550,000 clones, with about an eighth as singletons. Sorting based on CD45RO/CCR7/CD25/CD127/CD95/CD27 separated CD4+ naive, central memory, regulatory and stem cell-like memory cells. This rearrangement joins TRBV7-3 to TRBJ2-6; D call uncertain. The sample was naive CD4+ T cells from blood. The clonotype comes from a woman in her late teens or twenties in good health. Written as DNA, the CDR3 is TGTGCCAGCAGCCCCCCGGCGTCTGGGGCCAACGTCCTGACTTTC. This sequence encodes CASSPPASGANVLTF.